Below, 25 T cell receptor beta chains from the same sample are listed, as sequenced in a study of lymphopenia after photon versus proton radiotherapy. Clones were sequenced by immunoSEQ multiplex PCR, and TCRdb holds only the in-frame ones, with some missing. The data contain about 62,000 clones, around 87% of them singletons. The sample consisted of peripheral blood, taken from a patient treated with proton-based radiotherapy. These receptors were collected from a man older than 75 with esophageal cancer.

The chain recombines TRBV6-5 with TRBJ1-1, with TRBD1 as a possible D gene (6 bases). The CDR3 is 14 amino acids. Trimming pared 7 bases from V and 6 bases from J, leaving 18 bases between. Germline-derived CDR1 and CDR2 are MNHEY and SVGAGI. Here the CDR3 DNA reads TGTGCCAGCACCTACCGGGGGGCGGTCGCTGAAGCTTTCTTT. This gives the protein CASTYRGAVAEAFF.

This clone was counted a single time. The chain links TRBV5-1 to TRBJ1-6, with TRBD1 identical over 7 bases. Losses at the gene ends were 1 base for V and 5 bases for J; bases not matched to a gene: 3. CDR1 SGHRS and CDR2 YFSETQ come from the germline V gene. The CDR3 runs to 15 residues. DNA of the CDR3: TGCGCCAGCAGCTTGAGGGACAGCAATAATTCACCCCTCCACTTT. Translated: CASSLRDSNNSPLHF.

The CDR3 coding sequence is TGTGCCCCCAGCGAGGGATCCCGCCAAGAGACCCAGTACTTC. Amino acids: CAPSEGSRQETQYF. The rearrangement links TRBV2 to TRBJ2-5; tentatively, D is TRBD2 (5 bases). The length of the CDR3 is 14 residues. Germline CDR1 and CDR2: SNHLY and FYNNEI. The V and J ends lost 11 bases and 1 base respectively, with 17 bases between them.

The chain combines TRBV6-6 with TRBJ2-6; D is unclear. CDR1 MNHNY and CDR2 SVGAGI come from the germline V gene (reference sequence). Trimming pared 6 bases from V and 0 bases from J, leaving 12 bases between. This CDR3 is built from 16 residues. The CDR3 is CASSHPMSSGANVLTF. DNA for the CDR3: TGTGCCAGCAGCCACCCTATGAGCTCTGGGGCCAACGTCCTGACTTTC.

This CDR3 is CASSLGLRTRCFF. CDR3 nucleotides: TGTGCCAGCAGTTTGGGCCTTAGGACACGGTGCTTCTTC. The J gene is TRBJ2-1, the V gene TRBV27; D is perhaps TRBD1 (5 bases). There are 13 residues in the CDR3. V was cut by 3 bases and J by 16 bases, with 19 bases left in between. CDR1 and CDR2 from the germline V gene are MNHEY and SMNVEV (reference sequence).

This clone came up once. The J gene is TRBJ2-7, the V gene TRBV15; 8 bases agree with TRBD2. Germline CDR1 and CDR2: LNHNV and YYDKDF (reference sequence). The CDR3 length is 16 residues. J was trimmed by 4 bases and V by 1 base; bases with no gene match: 9. CDR3 amino acids: CATSRGTSSSGYEQYF. CDR3 in DNA: TGTGCCACCAGCAGAGGGACTAGCAGTAGCGGGTACGAGCAGTACTTC.

The V gene is TRBV30, the J gene TRBJ2-3, with 9 positions matching TRBD2. The V and J ends lost 1 base and 2 bases, in that order; junction bases with no gene match: 10. Looked up from germline, CDR1 is GTSNPN and CDR2 is SVGIG (reference sequence). The CDR3 is 17 amino acids. DNA for the CDR3: TGTGCCTGGAGTGCTAGCGGGATTCCGACTACCACAGATACGCAGTATTTT. It encodes CAWSASGIPTTTDTQYF.

The genes are TRBV2 and TRBJ2-3; TRBD1 might be the D (5 bases). There are 15 residues in the CDR3. Deletions cut 7 bases from V and 4 bases from J, with 18 bases between. CDR1 is SNHLY and CDR2 is FYNNEI in the germline V gene. In DNA, the CDR3 is TGTGCCAGCACAGTCTCAGCCATAGGGGCAGATACGCAGTATTTT. The encoded protein is CASTVSAIGADTQYF.

This chain links TRBV29-1 with TRBJ2-3, with TRBD1 matching 9 bases. The germline V gene has CDR1 SQVTM and CDR2 ANQGSEA. J lost 1 base, V lost 6 bases, and 8 bases had no gene match. The CDR3 spans 15 residues. The CDR3 sequence is CSVLTRTGGTDTQYF. The CDR3 DNA sequence: TGCAGCGTCCTTACAAGGACAGGGGGCACAGATACGCAGTATTTT.

The chain couples TRBV9 to TRBJ2-3, with D possibly matching TRBD2 (6 bases). CDR3 size: 16 residues. V shed 2 bases and J shed 1 base, with 14 bases lying between them. The V gene's germline CDR1 is SGDLS and CDR2 YYNGEE. The CDR3 region is CASSVAASERTDTQYF. Here the CDR3 DNA reads TGTGCCAGCAGCGTGGCGGCTAGCGAACGCACAGATACGCAGTATTTT.

This chain connects TRBV6-5 to TRBJ2-3; D remains unclear. Germline V CDR1 and CDR2: MNHEY, SVGAGI. The CDR3 totals 15 residues. The V and J ends lost 4 bases and 2 bases respectively, with 13 bases between them. CDR3: CASSLRVRNTDTQYF. The DNA of the CDR3 is TGTGCCAGCAGTTTACGTGTGAGGAACACAGATACGCAGTATTTT.

The chain combines TRBV28 with TRBJ2-7; 9 bases align to TRBD1. The V and J ends lost 3 bases and 4 bases, in that order; junction bases with no gene match: 10. The V gene's germline CDR1 is MDHEN and CDR2 SYDVKM. The CDR3 is 16 residues long. CDR3 sequence reads: CASSFSPGTGYYEQYF. Here the CDR3 DNA reads TGTGCCAGCAGTTTTTCCCCCGGGACAGGGTATTACGAGCAGTACTTC.

The chain is built from TRBV7-2 and TRBJ2-6, with D perhaps given as TRBD1 or TRBD2 (5 bases each). The V gene's germline CDR1 is SGHTA and CDR2 FQGNSA. V was trimmed by 2 bases and J by 8 bases, leaving 16 bases between them. The CDR3 consists of 16 residues. The CDR3 is CASSLSGTYGSNVLTF. The DNA for the CDR3 is TGTGCCAGCAGCTTAAGTGGGACCTACGGTTCCAACGTCCTGACTTTC.

The V gene is TRBV19, the J gene TRBJ2-1, with D perhaps TRBD1 or TRBD2 (5 bases each). Germline V gene data show CDR1 as LNHDA and CDR2 as SQIVND (reference sequence). This CDR3 has 15 residues. The V end was cut by 4 bases, the J end by 1 base, with 11 bases between. DNA for the CDR3: TGTGCCAGTAGTAGGGGGACCTCGTCCTACAATGAGCAGTTCTTC. This codes for CASSRGTSSYNEQFF.

In DNA form, the CDR3 reads TGTGCCAGCAGCCCGACTAGTAGCTCCTACGAGCAGTACTTC. Amino acid sequence: CASSPTSSSYEQYF. This chain joins TRBV7-3 and TRBJ2-7; TRBD2 is a possible D gene (6 bases). The CDR3 is 14 residues long. V lost 5 bases to trimming and J lost 0 bases, with 11 bases between them. CDR1 SGHTA and CDR2 FQGTGA come from the germline V gene.

The rearrangement links TRBV7-3 to TRBJ2-2; 8 bases align to TRBD2. CDR1 and CDR2 (germline): SGHTA, FQGTGA. V shed 5 bases, J shed 7 bases, and the junction held 9 bases outside the gene matches. This CDR3 has 15 residues. CDR3 coding DNA: TGTGCCAGCAGCCGAGGACTAGCTAAGGACGGGGAGCTGTTTTTT. Protein sequence: CASSRGLAKDGELFF. Full variable domain (outside the CDR3, taken from reference TRBV7-3 and TRBJ2-2): GAGVSQTPSNKVTEKGKYVELRCDPISGHTALYWYRQSLGQGPEFLIYFQGTGAADDSGLPNDRFFAVRPEGSVSTLKIQRTERGDSAVYLCASSRGLAKDGELFFGEGSRLTVL.

In this sample, this clone turned up once. The chain combines TRBV6-5 with TRBJ1-5; D is unresolved. The CDR3 has 13 residues. From germline, CDR1 is MNHEY and CDR2 SVGAGI. The germline V and J ends were trimmed by 5 bases and 4 bases, with 9 bases remaining between them. The CDR3 DNA reads as TGTGCCAGCAGTGCCGATAGAAATCAGCCCCAGCATTTT. Translating gives CASSADRNQPQHF.

This clone was found a few times. This chain connects TRBV6-1 to TRBJ2-1; no clear D gene. This CDR3 contains 15 residues. Germline V gene lookup returns CDR1 MNHNS and CDR2 SASEGT. The V end lost 7 bases, the J end lost 4 bases, and 17 bases lay between the germline ends. The CDR3 nucleotides are TGTGCCAGCACCTTCCGGGCGGACCGATACAATGAGCAGTTCTTC. It yields the protein CASTFRADRYNEQFF.

The rearrangement links TRBV5-1 to TRBJ2-5; D unresolved. CDR3 length: 13 amino acids. The ends were cut back, 4 bases at V and 1 base at J, with 8 bases in the middle. Germline V gene data show CDR1 as SGHRS and CDR2 as YFSETQ. CDR3 DNA sequence: TGCGCCAGCAGCAACCGGGTCCAAGAGACCCAGTACTTC. It specifies CASSNRVQETQYF.

This chain links TRBV5-4 with TRBJ2-3, with TRBD2 matching over 8 bases. This CDR3 region has 18 residues. Per the germline V gene, CDR1 is SGHNT and CDR2 is YYREEE (reference sequence). After removal of 4 bases from V and 2 bases from J, the junction contained 15 bases not matched to a gene. CDR3 bases: TGTGCCAGCAGCCCGGACGGTGAAGCGGGGGAAATCACAGATACGCAGTATTTT. The encoded protein is CASSPDGEAGEITDTQYF.

This chain links TRBV7-8 with TRBJ1-5, with 8 bases matching TRBD1. Per germline, CDR1 SGHVS and CDR2 FQNEAQ. The CDR3 extends over 17 amino acids. V gave up 4 bases and J gave up 3 bases; unmatched junction bases: 11. The CDR3 DNA is TGTGCCAGCAGCTCTTTCTCCGCAGGGGGCCTCAATCAGCCCCAGCATTTT. This codes for CASSSFSAGGLNQPQHF.

The chain carries TRBV7-8 and TRBJ2-5; no definite D call. There are 14 residues in the CDR3. V was clipped by 5 bases and J by 5 bases, with 15 bases between them. CDR1 is SGHVS, CDR2 FQNEAQ, per germline. CDR3 residues: CASSPRRFEETQYF. CDR3 sequence (DNA): TGTGCCAGCAGCCCAAGACGATTTGAGGAGACCCAGTACTTC.

This sequence joins TRBV5-1 and TRBJ2-2; TRBD1 aligns across 7 bases. Looked up from germline, CDR1 is SGHRS and CDR2 is YFSETQ. This CDR3 is 14 amino acids long. V was clipped by 2 bases and J by 10 bases; unmatched bases: 8. For the CDR3, the DNA is TGCGCCAGCAGCTTATCCGGGGACAGTGTGGAGCTGTTTTTT. Its translation is CASSLSGDSVELFF.

The sample holds one count of this clone. This sequence joins TRBV19 and TRBJ1-4; no clear D. Trimming stripped 7 bases from V and 8 bases from J, with 14 bases between. Germline values: CDR1 LNHDA, CDR2 SQIVND (reference sequence). The CDR3 length is 13 residues. The CDR3 DNA reads as TGTGCCAGTAAGGGCTACCTCTCGGAAAAACTGTTTTTT. This encodes CASKGYLSEKLFF.

The J gene is TRBJ1-5, the V gene TRBV25-1; D possibly corresponds to TRBD1 (6 bases). This CDR3 comprises 14 residues. V lost 1 base, J lost 11 bases, and 15 bases lay in between. Looked up from germline, CDR1 is MGHDK and CDR2 is SYGVNS. Written as DNA, the CDR3 is TGTGCCAGCAGTGAATGGGGGCCCGGCGGGGCCCAGCATTTT. Translating gives CASSEWGPGGAQHF. The full variable domain, rest sourced from reference TRBV25-1 and TRBJ1-5, is EADIYQTPRYLVIGTGKKITLECSQTMGHDKMYWYQQDPGMELHLIHYSYGVNSTEKGDLSSESTVSRIRTEHFPLTLESARPSHTSQYLCASSEWGPGGAQHFGDGTRLSIL.